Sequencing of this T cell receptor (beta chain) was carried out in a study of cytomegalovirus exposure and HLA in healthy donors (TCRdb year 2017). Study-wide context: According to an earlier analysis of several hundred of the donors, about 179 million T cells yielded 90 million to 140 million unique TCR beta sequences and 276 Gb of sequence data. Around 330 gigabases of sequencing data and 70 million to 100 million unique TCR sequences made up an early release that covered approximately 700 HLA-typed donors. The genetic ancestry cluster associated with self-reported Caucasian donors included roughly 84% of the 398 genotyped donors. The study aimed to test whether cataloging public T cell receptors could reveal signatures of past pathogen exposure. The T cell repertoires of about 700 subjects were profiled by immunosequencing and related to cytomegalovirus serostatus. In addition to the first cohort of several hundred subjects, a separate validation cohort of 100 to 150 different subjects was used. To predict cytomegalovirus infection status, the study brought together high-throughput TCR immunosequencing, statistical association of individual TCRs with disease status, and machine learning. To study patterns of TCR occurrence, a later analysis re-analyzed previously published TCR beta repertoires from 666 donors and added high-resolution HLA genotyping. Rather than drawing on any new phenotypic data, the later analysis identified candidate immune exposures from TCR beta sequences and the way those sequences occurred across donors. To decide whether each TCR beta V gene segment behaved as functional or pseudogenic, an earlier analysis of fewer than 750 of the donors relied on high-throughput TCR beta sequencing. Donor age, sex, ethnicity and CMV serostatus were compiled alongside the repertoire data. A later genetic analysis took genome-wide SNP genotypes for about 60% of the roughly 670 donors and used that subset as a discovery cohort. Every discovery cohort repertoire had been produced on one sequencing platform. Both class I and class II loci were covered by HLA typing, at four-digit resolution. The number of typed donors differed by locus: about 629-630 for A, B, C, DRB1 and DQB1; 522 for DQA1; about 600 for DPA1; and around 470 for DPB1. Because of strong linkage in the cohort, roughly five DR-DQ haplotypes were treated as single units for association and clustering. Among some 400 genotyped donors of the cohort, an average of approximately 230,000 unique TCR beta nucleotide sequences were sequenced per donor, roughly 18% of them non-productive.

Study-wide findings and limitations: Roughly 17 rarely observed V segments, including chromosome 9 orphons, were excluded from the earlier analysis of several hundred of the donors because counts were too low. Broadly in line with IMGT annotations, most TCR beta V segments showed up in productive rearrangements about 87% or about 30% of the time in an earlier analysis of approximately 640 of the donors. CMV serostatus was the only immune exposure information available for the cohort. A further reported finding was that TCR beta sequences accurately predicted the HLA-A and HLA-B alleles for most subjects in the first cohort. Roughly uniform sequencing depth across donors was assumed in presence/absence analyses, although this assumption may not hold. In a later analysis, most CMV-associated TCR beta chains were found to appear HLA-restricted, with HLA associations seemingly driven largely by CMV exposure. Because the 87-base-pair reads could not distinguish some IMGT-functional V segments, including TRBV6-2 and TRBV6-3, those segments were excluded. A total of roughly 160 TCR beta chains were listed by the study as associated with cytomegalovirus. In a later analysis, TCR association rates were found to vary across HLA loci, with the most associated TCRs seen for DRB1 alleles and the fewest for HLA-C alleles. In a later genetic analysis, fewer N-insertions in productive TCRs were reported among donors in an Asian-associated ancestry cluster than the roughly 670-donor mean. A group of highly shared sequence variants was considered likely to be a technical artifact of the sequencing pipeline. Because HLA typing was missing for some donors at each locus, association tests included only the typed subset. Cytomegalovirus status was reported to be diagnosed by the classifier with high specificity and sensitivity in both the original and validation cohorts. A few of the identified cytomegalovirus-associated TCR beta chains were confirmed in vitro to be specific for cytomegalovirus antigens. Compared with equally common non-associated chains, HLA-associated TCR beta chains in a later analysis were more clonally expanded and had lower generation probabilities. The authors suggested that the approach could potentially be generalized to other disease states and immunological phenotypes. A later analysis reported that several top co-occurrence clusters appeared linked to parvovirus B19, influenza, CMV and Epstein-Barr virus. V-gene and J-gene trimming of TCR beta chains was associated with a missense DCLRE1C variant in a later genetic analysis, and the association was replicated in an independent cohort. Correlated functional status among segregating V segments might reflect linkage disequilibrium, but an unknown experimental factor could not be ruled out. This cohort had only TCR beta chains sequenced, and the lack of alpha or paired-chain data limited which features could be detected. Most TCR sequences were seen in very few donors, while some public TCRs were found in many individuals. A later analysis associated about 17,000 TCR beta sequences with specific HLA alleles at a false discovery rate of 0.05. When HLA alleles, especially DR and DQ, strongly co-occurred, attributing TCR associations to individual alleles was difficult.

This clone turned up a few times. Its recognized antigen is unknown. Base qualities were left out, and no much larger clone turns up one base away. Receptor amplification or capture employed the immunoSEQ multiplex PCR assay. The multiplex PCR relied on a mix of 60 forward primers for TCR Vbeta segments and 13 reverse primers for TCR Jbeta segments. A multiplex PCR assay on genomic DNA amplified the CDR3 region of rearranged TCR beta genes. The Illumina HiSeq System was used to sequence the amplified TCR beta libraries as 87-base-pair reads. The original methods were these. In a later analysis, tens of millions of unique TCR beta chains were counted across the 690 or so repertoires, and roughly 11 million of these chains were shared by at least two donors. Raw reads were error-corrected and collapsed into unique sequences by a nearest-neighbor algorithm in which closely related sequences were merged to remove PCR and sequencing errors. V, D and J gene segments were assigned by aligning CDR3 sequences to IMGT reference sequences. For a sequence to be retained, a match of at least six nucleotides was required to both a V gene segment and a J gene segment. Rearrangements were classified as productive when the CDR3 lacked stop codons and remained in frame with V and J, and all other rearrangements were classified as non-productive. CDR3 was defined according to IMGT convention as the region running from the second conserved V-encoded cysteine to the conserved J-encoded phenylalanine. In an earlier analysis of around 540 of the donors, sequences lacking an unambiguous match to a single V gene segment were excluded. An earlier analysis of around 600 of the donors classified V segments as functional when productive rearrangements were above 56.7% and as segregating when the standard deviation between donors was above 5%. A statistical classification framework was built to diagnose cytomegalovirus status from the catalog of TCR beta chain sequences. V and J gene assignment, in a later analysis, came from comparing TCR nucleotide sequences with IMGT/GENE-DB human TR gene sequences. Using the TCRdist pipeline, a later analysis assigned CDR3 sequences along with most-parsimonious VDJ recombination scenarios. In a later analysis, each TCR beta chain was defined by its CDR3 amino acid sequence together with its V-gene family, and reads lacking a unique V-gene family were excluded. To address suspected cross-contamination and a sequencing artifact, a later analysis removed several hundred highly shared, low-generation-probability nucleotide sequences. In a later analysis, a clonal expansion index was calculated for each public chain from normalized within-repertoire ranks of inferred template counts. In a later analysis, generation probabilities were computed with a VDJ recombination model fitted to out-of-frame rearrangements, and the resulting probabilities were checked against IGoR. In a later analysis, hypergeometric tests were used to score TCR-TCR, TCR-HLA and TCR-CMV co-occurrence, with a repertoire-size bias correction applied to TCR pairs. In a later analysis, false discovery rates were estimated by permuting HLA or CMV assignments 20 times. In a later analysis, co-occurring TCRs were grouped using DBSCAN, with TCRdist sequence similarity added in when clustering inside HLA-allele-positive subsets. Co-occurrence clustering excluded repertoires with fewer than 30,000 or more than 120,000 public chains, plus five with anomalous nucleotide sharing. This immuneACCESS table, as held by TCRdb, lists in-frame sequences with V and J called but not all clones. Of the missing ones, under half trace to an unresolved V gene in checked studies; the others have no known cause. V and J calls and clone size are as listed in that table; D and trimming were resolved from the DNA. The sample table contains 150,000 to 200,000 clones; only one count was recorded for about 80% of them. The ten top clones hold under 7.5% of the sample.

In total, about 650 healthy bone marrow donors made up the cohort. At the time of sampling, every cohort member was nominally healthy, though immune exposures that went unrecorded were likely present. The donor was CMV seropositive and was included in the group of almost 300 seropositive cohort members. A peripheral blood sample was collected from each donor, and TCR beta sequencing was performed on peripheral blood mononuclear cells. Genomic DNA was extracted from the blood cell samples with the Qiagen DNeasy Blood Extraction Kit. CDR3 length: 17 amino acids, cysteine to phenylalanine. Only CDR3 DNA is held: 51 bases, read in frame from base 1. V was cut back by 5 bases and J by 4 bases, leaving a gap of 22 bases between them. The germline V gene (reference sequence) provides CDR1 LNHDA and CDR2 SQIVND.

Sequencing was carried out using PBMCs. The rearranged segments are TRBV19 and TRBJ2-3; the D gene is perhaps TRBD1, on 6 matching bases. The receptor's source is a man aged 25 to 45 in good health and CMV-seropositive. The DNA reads TGTGCCAGTAGTCGTAAACTCAGGGGCCCGTCGGCAGATACGCAGTATTTT. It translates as CASSRKLRGPSADTQYF.